The clone carrying this T cell receptor (beta chain) is a singleton in its sample. What it binds is unknown. The CDR3 length is 15 residues. CDR1 and CDR2 from the germline V gene are SEHNR and FQNEAQ (reference sequence). Deletions cut 2 bases from V and 3 bases from J, with 11 bases between. One entry per CDR3 protein, called by TCRdb with MiXCR from the reads. The table shows about 230,000 distinct CDR3 sequences, with 22% occurring only once. The data stem from a study of T cell repertoires in cytomegalovirus infection. Study-wide background: Based on public TCR beta signatures, there were indications of CMV infection and of a matching HLA type. Study-wide results and limits: Within the response measured ex vivo, HLA-C-restricted CMV-specific TCR beta clonotypes were dominant. Cumulative public TCR beta family frequency identified carriers of CMV plus the relevant HLA.

This TCR was sampled from a human donor in good health (CMV status not recorded). Some clones in this sample may be carry-over from other donors' samples. Specimen: CD8+ T cells from PBMCs. The chain combines TRBV7-9 with TRBJ2-1, with D possibly being TRBD2 (6 bases). Here the CDR3 DNA reads TGTGCCAGCAGCTTAAGTGAGACTAGCTACAATGAGCAGTTCTTC. It encodes CASSLSETSYNEQFF.